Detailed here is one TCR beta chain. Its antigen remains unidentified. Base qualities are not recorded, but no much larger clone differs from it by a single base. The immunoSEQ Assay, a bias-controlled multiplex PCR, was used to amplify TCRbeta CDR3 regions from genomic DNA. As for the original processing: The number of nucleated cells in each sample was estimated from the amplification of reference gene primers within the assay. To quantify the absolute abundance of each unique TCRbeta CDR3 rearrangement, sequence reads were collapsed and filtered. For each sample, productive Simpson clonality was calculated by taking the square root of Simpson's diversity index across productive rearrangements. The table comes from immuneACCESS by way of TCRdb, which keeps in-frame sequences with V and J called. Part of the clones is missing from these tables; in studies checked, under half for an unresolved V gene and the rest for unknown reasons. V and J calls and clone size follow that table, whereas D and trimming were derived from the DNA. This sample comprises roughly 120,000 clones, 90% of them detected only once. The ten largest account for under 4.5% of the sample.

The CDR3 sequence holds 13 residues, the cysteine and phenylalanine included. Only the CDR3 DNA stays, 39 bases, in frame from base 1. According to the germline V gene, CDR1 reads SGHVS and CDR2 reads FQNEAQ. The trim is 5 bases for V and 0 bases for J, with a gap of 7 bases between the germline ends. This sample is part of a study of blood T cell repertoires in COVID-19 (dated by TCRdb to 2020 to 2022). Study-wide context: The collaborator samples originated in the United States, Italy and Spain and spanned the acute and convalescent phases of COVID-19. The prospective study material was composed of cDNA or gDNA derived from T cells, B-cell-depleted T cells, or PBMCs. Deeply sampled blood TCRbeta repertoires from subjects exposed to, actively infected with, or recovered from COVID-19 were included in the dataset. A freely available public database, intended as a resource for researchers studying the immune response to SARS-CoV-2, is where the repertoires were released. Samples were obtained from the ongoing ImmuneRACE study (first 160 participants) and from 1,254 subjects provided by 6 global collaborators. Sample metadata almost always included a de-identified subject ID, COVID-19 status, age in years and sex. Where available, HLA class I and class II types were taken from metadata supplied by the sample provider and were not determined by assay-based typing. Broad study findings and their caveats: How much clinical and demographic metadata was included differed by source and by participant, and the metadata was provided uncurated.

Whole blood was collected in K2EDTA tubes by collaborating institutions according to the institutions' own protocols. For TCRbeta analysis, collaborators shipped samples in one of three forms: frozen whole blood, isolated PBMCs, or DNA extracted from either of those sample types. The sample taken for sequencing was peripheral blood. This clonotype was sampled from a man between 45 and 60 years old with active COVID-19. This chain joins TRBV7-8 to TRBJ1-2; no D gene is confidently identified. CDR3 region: CASSALTNYGYTF. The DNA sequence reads TGTGCCAGCAGCGCGTTGACTAACTATGGCTACACCTTC.